These T cell receptor beta chains were read from a single sample in a study of naive and memory T cell subsets. Via MiXCR, TCRdb re-called the UMI-ligation and nested PCR reads, giving one row per CDR3 protein. The data hold 15,000 to 20,000 distinct CDR3 sequences, with 8% to 10% observed a single time. Specimen: skin, collected from a tuberculin skin test site. Receptors were obtained from an adult in good health. Each CDR3 is given with its conserved first and last residue. D genes are given only for firm matches. For some rows the clone size is stated as once, few or many, or as a class when expanded; others skip it.

d_call: TRBD2; v_call: TRBV15; clone_size: many; j_call: TRBJ2-1; cdr3_nt: TGTGCCACCAGCAAGCGGGAAAAGGAGCAGTTCTTC; cdr3_aa: CATSKREKEQFF
d_call: NA; v_call: TRBV20-1; clone_size: many; j_call: TRBJ2-5; cdr3_nt: TGCAGTGCTATGGGGAGGTTGGAGACCCAGTACTTC; cdr3_aa: CSAMGRLETQYF
d_call: NA; v_call: TRBV29-1; clone_size: many; j_call: TRBJ2-2; cdr3_nt: TGCAGCGTTGTCGACACCGGGGAGCTGTTTTTT; cdr3_aa: CSVVDTGELFF
d_call: NA; v_call: TRBV19; clone_size: NA; j_call: TRBJ2-3; cdr3_nt: TGTGCCAGTAATCGGGCAGGGTGTGGGGATACGCAGTATTTT; cdr3_aa: CASNRAGCGDTQYF
d_call: TRBD1; v_call: TRBV4-1; clone_size: few; j_call: TRBJ2-7; cdr3_nt: TGCGCCAGCAGCCAAGGGACAGGGGGGGGCTACGAGCAGTACTTC; cdr3_aa: CASSQGTGGGYEQYF
d_call: NA; v_call: TRBV7-2; clone_size: many; j_call: TRBJ1-1; cdr3_nt: TGTGCCAGCAGCTTGAGGGGGGTGGGTGAAGCTTTCTTT; cdr3_aa: CASSLRGVGEAFF
d_call: NA; v_call: TRBV20-1; clone_size: medium-sized; j_call: TRBJ2-1; cdr3_nt: TGCAGTGCTAGAGATTTGAGGGCGGCCACTACAAACAATGAGCAGTTCTTC; cdr3_aa: CSARDLRAATTNNEQFF
d_call: NA; v_call: TRBV7-9; clone_size: many; j_call: TRBJ1-4; cdr3_nt: TGTGCCAGCAGCCCGAGGGGGTTATTGAGAACAACTAATGAAAAACTGTTTTTT; cdr3_aa: CASSPRGLLRTTNEKLFF
d_call: NA; v_call: TRBV7-9; clone_size: few; j_call: TRBJ1-2; cdr3_nt: TGTGCCAGCAGCCCAGAGGAGGAGGTTTATGGCTACACCTTC; cdr3_aa: CASSPEEEVYGYTF
d_call: NA; v_call: TRBV6-4; clone_size: many; j_call: TRBJ1-1; cdr3_nt: TGTGCCAGCAGGCCCCAGGGATGGGACACTGAAGCTTTCTTT; cdr3_aa: CASRPQGWDTEAFF
d_call: TRBD1; v_call: TRBV3-1; clone_size: few; j_call: TRBJ2-7; cdr3_nt: TGTGCCAGCAGCAAGGACAGGAGAAGCTCCTACGAGCAGTACTTC; cdr3_aa: CASSKDRRSSYEQYF
d_call: NA; v_call: TRBV20-1; clone_size: NA; j_call: TRBJ2-2; cdr3_nt: TGCAGTGCTAGAGAGAACACCGGGGAGCTGTTTTTT; cdr3_aa: CSARENTGELFF
d_call: TRBD1; v_call: TRBV11-2; clone_size: NA; j_call: TRBJ2-1; cdr3_nt: TGTGCCAGCAGCTTAGTGCAGGGGGCCCTTTACAATGAGCAGTTCTTC; cdr3_aa: CASSLVQGALYNEQFF
d_call: NA; v_call: TRBV18; clone_size: many; j_call: TRBJ1-6; cdr3_nt: TGTGCCAGCTCACCCGGAATGGATTCACCCCTCCACTTT; cdr3_aa: CASSPGMDSPLHF